This T cell receptor (beta chain) was captured by sequencing in a study of beta chain features in type 1 diabetes. In the study overall: Examined across all samples were around 110 million sorted cells. General study points: There was a moderate but significant shortening of TCRB CDR3s in all four CD4+ subsets of Type 1 diabetes patients. Since sequencing was performed on cDNA, cells with high TCR expression could be over-represented. Insertion counts at VDJ junctions were lower in type 1 diabetes patients, who also showed more deletions there.

The germline gives CDR1 SGDLS, CDR2 YYNGEE. The CDR3 extends over 14 amino acids. V gave up 3 bases and J gave up 5 bases, with 13 bases separating them. As concerns this clone: Antigen specificity is unknown.

The sequenced template was cDNA made from the entire isolated RNA. Each sample of naive, central memory or regulatory T cells had, on average, about 3.57 million reads. TCRdb's copy holds only in-frame clones and misses some; the assay was immunoSEQ multiplex PCR. The table lists approximately 170,000 clones, 50% to 70% of them singletons. Input material: naive CD4+ T cells from blood. V gene TRBV9 combines with J gene TRBJ2-3; D is possibly TRBD2 (6 bases). The source of this sequence is a man younger than 40 with type 1 diabetes. CDR3 sequence: CASSAGLYQDTQYF. CDR3 coding DNA: TGTGCCAGCAGCGCGGGACTCTACCAAGATACGCAGTATTTT.